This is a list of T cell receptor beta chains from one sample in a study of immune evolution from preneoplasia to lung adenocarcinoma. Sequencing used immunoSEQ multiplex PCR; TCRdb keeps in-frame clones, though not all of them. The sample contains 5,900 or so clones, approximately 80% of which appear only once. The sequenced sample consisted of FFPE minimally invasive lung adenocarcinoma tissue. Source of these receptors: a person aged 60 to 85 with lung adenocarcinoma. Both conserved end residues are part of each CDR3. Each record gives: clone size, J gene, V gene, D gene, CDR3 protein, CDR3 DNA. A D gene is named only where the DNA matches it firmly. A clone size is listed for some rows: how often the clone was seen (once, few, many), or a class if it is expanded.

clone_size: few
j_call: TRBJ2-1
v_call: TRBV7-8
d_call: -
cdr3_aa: CASSLHRGEQFF
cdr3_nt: TGTGCCAGCAGCCTACATAGGGGGGAGCAGTTCTTC

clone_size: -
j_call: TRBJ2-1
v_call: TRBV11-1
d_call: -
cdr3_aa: CASSLGGGRGQFF
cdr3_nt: TGTGCCAGCAGCTTAGGCGGCGGGCGGGGGCAGTTCTTC

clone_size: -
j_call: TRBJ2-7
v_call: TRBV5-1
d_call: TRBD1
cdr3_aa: CASSAWTGPYEQYF
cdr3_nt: TGCGCCAGCAGCGCTTGGACAGGACCCTACGAGCAGTACTTC

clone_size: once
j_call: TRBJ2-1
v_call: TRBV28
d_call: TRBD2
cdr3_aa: CASKRLAGTVGSNEQFF
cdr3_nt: TGTGCCAGCAAGAGACTAGCGGGAACGGTGGGGTCGAATGAGCAGTTCTTC

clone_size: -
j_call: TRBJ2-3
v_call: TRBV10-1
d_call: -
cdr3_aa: CASSVNALALDTQYF
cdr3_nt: TGCGCCAGCAGTGTCAACGCGCTAGCGTTAGATACGCAGTATTTT

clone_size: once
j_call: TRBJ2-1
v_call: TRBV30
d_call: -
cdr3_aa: CAWRYASGNREQFF
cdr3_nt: TGTGCCTGGAGGTACGCCTCGGGTAATCGTGAGCAGTTCTTC

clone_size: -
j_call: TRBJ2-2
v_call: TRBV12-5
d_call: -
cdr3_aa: CASGLVPGGITGELFF
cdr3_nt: TGTGCTAGTGGTTTGGTACCCGGCGGAATCACGGGGGAGCTGTTTTTT

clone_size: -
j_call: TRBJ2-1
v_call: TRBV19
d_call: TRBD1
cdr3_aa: CASSPRQGRNEQFF
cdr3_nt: TGTGCCAGTAGCCCTCGACAGGGGAGGAATGAGCAGTTCTTC

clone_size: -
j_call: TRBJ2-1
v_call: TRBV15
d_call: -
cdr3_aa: CATSSNRLNEQFF
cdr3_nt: TGTGCCACCAGCAGTAACCGATTAAATGAGCAGTTCTTC

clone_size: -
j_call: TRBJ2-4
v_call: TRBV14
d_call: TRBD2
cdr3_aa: CASSHFSGRAGRNIQYF
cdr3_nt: TGTGCCAGCAGCCACTTTAGCGGGAGGGCCGGCAGAAACATTCAGTACTTC

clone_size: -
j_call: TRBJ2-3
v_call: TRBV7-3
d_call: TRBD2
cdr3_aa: CASSATAGETDTQYF
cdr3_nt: TGTGCCAGCAGCGCCACAGCGGGAGAAACAGATACGCAGTATTTT